Shown below are 18 T cell receptor beta chains from a single sample sequenced in a study of blood T cell repertoires in COVID-19. The table came from immunoSEQ multiplex PCR; TCRdb's copy has only in-frame clones and leaves some out. This sample has fewer than 80,000 clones, with around three quarters found just once. Sequenced sample: peripheral blood. These TCRs come from a human donor in a cohort sampled during active COVID-19.

This clone was seen more than once but under ten times. This rearrangement joins TRBV6-1 to TRBJ2-1, with 10 nucleotides matching TRBD1. After removal of 4 bases from V and 5 bases from J, the junction contained 8 bases not matched to a gene. This CDR3 comprises 16 residues. Germline assignment: CDR1 MNHNS and CDR2 SASEGT. The CDR3 is CASSVIDRGLNNEQFF. As DNA, the CDR3 is TGTGCCAGCAGTGTTATCGACAGGGGGCTGAACAATGAGCAGTTCTTC.

This chain uses TRBV2 with TRBJ1-5; D is uncertain. Germline V gene sequence: CDR1 SNHLY, CDR2 FYNNEI. This CDR3 contains 15 residues. V lost 6 bases to trimming and J lost 1 base, with 13 bases between them. The CDR3: CASSKPGGSNQPQHF. CDR3 sequence (DNA): TGTGCCAGCAGCAAGCCGGGTGGGAGCAATCAGCCCCAGCATTTT. Looking up the rest from reference TRBV2 and TRBJ1-5 gives the full variable domain: EPEVTQTPSHQVTQMGQEVILRCVPISNHLYFYWYRQILGQKVEFLVSFYNNEISEKSEIFDDQFSVERPDGSNFTLKIRSTKLEDSAMYFCASSKPGGSNQPQHFGDGTRLSIL.

CDR3 bases: TGTGCCTGGAGTTCCCCAGACAGCGCGAACACTGAAGCTTTCTTT. The encoded protein is CAWSSPDSANTEAFF. V usage is TRBV30 and J usage is TRBJ1-1; tentatively, D is TRBD1 (5 bases). The CDR3 totals 15 residues. Germline V gene lookup returns CDR1 GTSNPN and CDR2 SVGIG (reference sequence). V lost 2 bases and J 1 base, leaving 14 bases between the germline ends.

The V and J genes are TRBV5-1 and TRBJ1-4, with 8 bases matching TRBD1. The CDR3 is 15 residues long. Germline CDR1 SGHRS, CDR2 YFSETQ. J was trimmed by 8 bases and V by 4 bases; bases with no gene match: 10. The CDR3: CASSLRQGAGEKLFF. In DNA form, the CDR3 reads TGCGCCAGCAGCCTGCGGCAGGGGGCGGGGGAAAAACTGTTTTTT.

The chain links TRBV24-1 to TRBJ2-3; D is possibly TRBD2 (5 bases). Germline V CDR1 and CDR2: KGHDR, SFDVKD. This CDR3 is built from 15 residues. The V gene lost 6 bases and the J gene lost 6 bases, with 18 bases spanning the gap. The CDR3 here is CATSRSQGSVDTQYF. The DNA of the CDR3 is TGTGCCACCAGTAGGAGCCAAGGGAGTGTCGATACGCAGTATTTT.

The chain has TRBV7-2 and TRBJ2-5; a weak D match, TRBD2 (5 bases). The CDR3 has 15 residues. The germline CDR1 and CDR2 sequences are SGHTA and FQGNSA. The V end lost 2 bases, the J end lost 0 bases, and 10 bases lay between the germline ends. The CDR3 spells CASSLRMRDQETQYF. The CDR3 DNA sequence: TGTGCCAGCAGCTTAAGGATGCGGGACCAAGAGACCCAGTACTTC.

This chain uses TRBV5-1 with TRBJ2-5; 11 nucleotides align to TRBD2. The CDR3 sequence is 16 residues long. From germline, CDR1 is SGHRS and CDR2 YFSETQ. V lost 4 bases to trimming and J lost 1 base; unmatched junction nucleotides: 6. The CDR3 loop reads CASSTSGGSVQETQYF. The DNA of the CDR3 is TGCGCCAGCAGCACTAGCGGGGGTTCGGTCCAAGAGACCCAGTACTTC.

This chain uses TRBV7-6 with TRBJ1-1, with TRBD1 matching over 7 bases. CDR3 length: 13 residues. The germline gives CDR1 SGHVS, CDR2 FNYEAQ. Losses at the gene ends were 4 bases for V and 4 bases for J; bases not matched to a gene: 3. This CDR3 is CASSYGQATEAFF. The CDR3 region has the DNA TGTGCCAGCAGCTATGGACAGGCCACTGAAGCTTTCTTT.

The genes are TRBV24-1 and TRBJ2-5; 7 bases align to TRBD1. The junction had 9 bases not matched to a gene; V was cut back by 4 bases and J by 5 bases. CDR3 length: 15 amino acids. Germline V gives CDR1 KGHDR, CDR2 SFDVKD. This CDR3 is CATSEGRGWGETQYF. The CDR3 nucleotides are TGTGCCACCAGTGAAGGCAGGGGGTGGGGTGAGACCCAGTACTTC.

The chain combines TRBV28 with TRBJ1-4; D call uncertain. Trimming removed 8 bases at V and 7 bases at J, with 17 bases between. Germline CDR1 reads MDHEN; CDR2 reads SYDVKM. The CDR3 spans 14 residues. The DNA for the CDR3 is TGTGCCAGCTCCCACCCGGCCCGAGGTGAAAAACTGTTTTTT. It translates to CASSHPARGEKLFF. The whole variable domain, filled in from reference TRBV28 and TRBJ1-4, reads DVKVTQSSRYLVKRTGEKVFLECVQDMDHENMFWYRQDPGLGLRLIYFSYDVKMKEKGDIPEGYSVSREKKERFSLILESASTNQTSMYLCASSHPARGEKLFFGSGTQLSVL.

This chain links TRBV5-1 with TRBJ2-1, with D perhaps matching TRBD1 (5 bases). Germline loops: CDR1 SGHRS, CDR2 YFSETQ. This CDR3 has 11 residues. V was clipped by 3 bases and J by 10 bases, with 8 bases between them. The chain's CDR3 is CASSSRQEQFF. Here the CDR3 DNA reads TGCGCCAGCAGCTCTCGACAGGAGCAGTTCTTC. The whole variable domain, filled in from reference TRBV5-1 and TRBJ2-1, reads KAGVTQTPRYLIKTRGQQVTLSCSPISGHRSVSWYQQTPGQGLQFLFEYFSETQRNKGNFPGRFSGRQFSNSRSEMNVSTLELGDSALYLCASSSRQEQFFGPGTRLTVL.

V and J are TRBV18 and TRBJ1-3; D call uncertain. CDR3 length: 12 amino acids. Per the germline V gene, CDR1 is KGHSH and CDR2 is LQKENI. Trimming took off 3 bases at V and 4 bases at J, with 4 bases between the two ends. CDR3 nucleotides: TGTGCCAGCTCACCTCGGGGAAACACCATATATTTT. It yields the protein CASSPRGNTIYF.

V and J are TRBV5-5 and TRBJ2-3; D call uncertain. The CDR3 totals 13 residues. From germline, CDR1 is SGHKS and CDR2 YYEKEE (reference sequence). The germline V and J ends were trimmed by 2 bases and 5 bases, with 9 bases remaining between them. CDR3 amino acids: CASSLMGQDTQYF. The CDR3 nucleotides are TGTGCCAGCAGCTTAATGGGCCAAGATACGCAGTATTTT.

This chain joins TRBV2 and TRBJ2-1; 13 positions match TRBD2. The CDR3 loop spans 15 amino acids. Looked up from germline, CDR1 is SNHLY and CDR2 is FYNNEI. V lost 5 bases, J lost 6 bases, and 4 bases stayed unmatched. The CDR3 region is CASSPTSGGANEQFF. CDR3 bases: TGTGCCAGCAGTCCTACTAGCGGGGGGGCCAATGAGCAGTTCTTC. Based on the CDR3 plus reference TRBV2 and TRBJ2-1, the full variable domain is EPEVTQTPSHQVTQMGQEVILRCVPISNHLYFYWYRQILGQKVEFLVSFYNNEISEKSEIFDDQFSVERPDGSNFTLKIRSTKLEDSAMYFCASSPTSGGANEQFFGPGTRLTVL.

The chain has TRBV30 and TRBJ2-5; maybe TRBD1 (6 bases). Germline values: CDR1 GTSNPN, CDR2 SVGIG (reference sequence). V lost 0 bases to trimming and J lost 5 bases, with 10 bases between them. This CDR3 has 13 amino acids. The CDR3 sequence is CAWSVGGSETQYF. The DNA of the CDR3 is TGTGCCTGGAGTGTAGGGGGTAGCGAGACCCAGTACTTC.

The V call is TRBV6-5, the J call TRBJ2-7, with D possibly TRBD1 on 5 matching bases. The CDR3 is made up of 13 amino acids. V lost 2 bases to trimming and J lost 6 bases, with 11 bases between them. CDR1 is MNHEY and CDR2 is SVGAGI in the germline V gene. In DNA form, the CDR3 reads TGTGCCAGCAGTTACCAGGGTTCAAGCGAGCAGTACTTC. Translated: CASSYQGSSEQYF.

This CDR3 is CASSSGAAQYF. The CDR3, as DNA: TGTGCCAGCAGTTCAGGGGCGGCCCAGTACTTC. The rearrangement joins TRBV2 to TRBJ2-5; possibly TRBD1 for D (6 bases). V lost 5 bases and J lost 9, with 10 bases in between. The CDR3 spans 11 residues. Germline V lookup: CDR1 SNHLY, CDR2 FYNNEI.

This clone was detected only once. The CDR3 protein is CASSLQGRGSKVEQYF. CDR3 nucleotides: TGTGCCAGCAGCTTGCAGGGCCGGGGGTCCAAGGTCGAGCAGTACTTC. This chain uses TRBV5-5 with TRBJ2-7, with D possibly being TRBD2 (6 bases). The CDR3 is made up of 16 amino acids. Trimming pared 1 base from V and 6 bases from J, leaving 20 bases between. Per germline, CDR1 SGHKS and CDR2 YYEKEE (reference sequence).